A selection of T cell receptor beta chains follows, all from one sample in a study of graft-versus-host responses after intestinal transplantation. Only in-frame clones appear in the TCRdb table, and some are missing; sequencing was by immunoSEQ multiplex PCR. The profile shows fewer than 50,000 clones, 75% to 95% of them singletons. Specimen: PBMCs, collected 524 days after transplant. All receptors come from a human patient who received an intestinal transplant, so some T cells may come from the graft donor. Each CDR3 is given with its conserved first and last residue. D genes are given only for firm matches. Size is omitted from some rows. Given values are once, few, many or a class for expanded clones.

length	D	size	V	J	DNA	CDR3
16	TRBD1	NA	TRBV9	TRBJ1-2	TGTGCCAGCAGCGCCGAAGCGCTGGGACAGTCCCTCGGCTACACCTTC	CASSAEALGQSLGYTF
12	TRBD1	few	TRBV2	TRBJ1-1	TGTGCCAGCAGTGGGACAGGGGTTGAAGCTTTCTTT	CASSGTGVEAFF
13	NA	NA	TRBV6-6	TRBJ1-2	TGTGCCAGCGCTCCTGCTTGGGGCTATGGCTACACCTTC	CASAPAWGYGYTF
15	NA	NA	TRBV6-5	TRBJ1-1	TGTGCCAGCAGCCCACCTCCGGTCAGGGATCAAGGAGCTTTCTTT	CASSPPPVRDQGAFF
14	NA	once	TRBV5-4	TRBJ1-2	TGTGCCAGCAGCTTGGAGACCGGGATCTATGGCTACACCTTC	CASSLETGIYGYTF
13	NA	NA	TRBV5-1	TRBJ2-7	TGCGCCAGCAGCTTGGACCCCTCCTACGAGCAGTACTTC	CASSLDPSYEQYF
14	NA	NA	TRBV7-8	TRBJ2-1	TGTGCCAGCAGCCCCCGGGACCTACCTTGGGGGCAGTTCTTC	CASSPRDLPWGQFF
16	TRBD2	NA	TRBV11-2	TRBJ2-1	TGTGCCAGCAGCCAGGGACTAGCGGTTTCCTACAATGAGCAGTTCTTC	CASSQGLAVSYNEQFF
14	TRBD1	NA	TRBV6-5	TRBJ1-2	TGTGCCAGCGGGTCGGGGACAGGGGAAGGTGGCTACACCTTC	CASGSGTGEGGYTF
14	NA	NA	TRBV9	TRBJ2-7	TGTGCCAGCAGCGCCGGGGACGGCCCCTACGAGCAGTACTTC	CASSAGDGPYEQYF
12	NA	NA	TRBV27	TRBJ2-2	TGTGCCAGCAGTGTAGTCCGAGGGGAGCTGTTTTTT	CASSVVRGELFF
14	TRBD1	NA	TRBV6-1	TRBJ2-7	TGTGCCAGCAGTTCCCGGACAGGAATCTACGAGCAGTACTTC	CASSSRTGIYEQYF
14	NA	NA	TRBV27	TRBJ1-1	TGTGCCAGCAGTTTCTCAGGGTTGAACACTGAAGCTTTCTTT	CASSFSGLNTEAFF
15	NA	few	TRBV28	TRBJ1-1	TGTGCCAGCAGTCCGGATCGGGCAACGAGAACTGAAGCTTTCTTT	CASSPDRATRTEAFF
13	NA	NA	TRBV30	TRBJ1-3	TGTGCCTGGGACTCTAGAGCTGGAAACACCATATATTTT	CAWDSRAGNTIYF
16	TRBD1	NA	TRBV18	TRBJ2-7	TGTGCCAGCTCACCAGTCGGGACAGGGGGCATTTACGAGCAGTACTTC	CASSPVGTGGIYEQYF
15	NA	NA	TRBV19	TRBJ2-7	TGTGCCAGTAGTATCTCGGGCCTCTCCTTCTACGAGCAGTACTTC	CASSISGLSFYEQYF
17	NA	NA	TRBV7-9	TRBJ1-1	TGTGCCAGCAGCCCATCGGGACTCTTACTGGGGAACACTGAAGCTTTCTTT	CASSPSGLLLGNTEAFF
15	NA	NA	TRBV27	TRBJ2-7	TGTGCCAGCAGTCCAGGAACGCGGGGTCCCTACGAGCAGTACTTC	CASSPGTRGPYEQYF
12	NA	NA	TRBV6-6	TRBJ1-1	TGTGCCAGCAGTTTAGGGGCCACTGAAGCTTTCTTT	CASSLGATEAFF
18	TRBD2	NA	TRBV7-9	TRBJ2-1	TGTGCCAGCAGCCCGAGCGGGAGGGCCCTCCAGGGAAACAATGAGCAGTTCTTC	CASSPSGRALQGNNEQFF
15	TRBD1	NA	TRBV6-5	TRBJ1-5	TGTGCCAGCAGTTACGGGGAACAGGGGGACCAGCCCCAGCATTTT	CASSYGEQGDQPQHF
16	TRBD1	NA	TRBV28	TRBJ1-5	TGTGCCAGCAGTTTGCCCGGGACAGTTAGCAATCAGCCCCAGCATTTT	CASSLPGTVSNQPQHF
16	NA	NA	TRBV9	TRBJ1-2	TGTGCCAGCAGCGTAGGGGGACCCCAAGCTGACTATGGCTACACCTTC	CASSVGGPQADYGYTF
16	NA	NA	TRBV6-5	TRBJ1-3	TGTGCCAGCAGTTACTCCGGACAGCCTTCTGGAAACACCATATATTTT	CASSYSGQPSGNTIYF
16	TRBD2	NA	TRBV2	TRBJ2-3	TGTGCCAGCAGTGAAAATCCTAGCGGTACCCCCGATACGCAGTATTTT	CASSENPSGTPDTQYF
14	TRBD1	once	TRBV30	TRBJ2-7	TGTGCCTGGAGTCGGGGACAGGGGGCATACGAGCAGTACTTC	CAWSRGQGAYEQYF
14	NA	NA	TRBV11-2	TRBJ2-7	TGTGCCAGCAGTGTCATTGCGGGTTCCTACGAGCAGTACTTC	CASSVIAGSYEQYF
13	TRBD1	once	TRBV6-5	TRBJ2-4	TGTGCCAGCAGTTACGGACAGGGTCAGATTCAGTACTTC	CASSYGQGQIQYF
19	TRBD1	once	TRBV28	TRBJ1-5	TGTGCCAGCAGTTTTGCGGGACAGGGGGCCCTGGTAAGCAATCAGCCCCAGCATTTT	CASSFAGQGALVSNQPQHF
15	NA	NA	TRBV28	TRBJ1-1	TGTGCCAGCACCGCTCGACCGACAGGAAACACTGAAGCTTTCTTT	CASTARPTGNTEAFF
15	NA	NA	TRBV28	TRBJ1-1	TGTGCCAGCAGTTTGGGGGGGGCCGGAAACACTGAAGCTTTCTTT	CASSLGGAGNTEAFF
13	NA	NA	TRBV9	TRBJ2-1	TGTGCCAGCAGCGTCAACGGCAACAATGAGCAGTTCTTC	CASSVNGNNEQFF
13	TRBD1	NA	TRBV11-2	TRBJ2-7	TGTGCCAGCAGCTTCAAGGACAGGGTAGGGCAGTACTTC	CASSFKDRVGQYF
15	NA	NA	TRBV4-3	TRBJ2-1	TGCGCCAGCAGCCAAGATACTGGCTCCTACAATGAGCAGTTCTTC	CASSQDTGSYNEQFF
16	NA	NA	TRBV10-3	TRBJ2-3	TGTGCCATCAGTGATAGGGCGGGAATGGGCACAGATACGCAGTATTTT	CAISDRAGMGTDTQYF
14	TRBD1	NA	TRBV7-7	TRBJ2-5	TGTGCCAGCAGCTCAGACAGGGGAGGCGAGACCCAGTACTTC	CASSSDRGGETQYF
14	NA	NA	TRBV19	TRBJ1-3	TGTGCCAGTAACGCGGAAACCTCTGGAAACACCATATATTTT	CASNAETSGNTIYF
15	NA	few	TRBV28	TRBJ2-3	TGTGCCAGCAGTCCCCCGGGACGTTACACAGATACGCAGTATTTT	CASSPPGRYTDTQYF
14	TRBD2	NA	TRBV27	TRBJ2-1	TGTGCCAGCAAGACTAGCGGGACCCACAATGAGCAGTTCTTC	CASKTSGTHNEQFF
13	TRBD2	once	TRBV29-1	TRBJ2-7	TGCAGCGGGGGGACTAGCGGGAGCCACGAGCAGTACTTC	CSGGTSGSHEQYF
12	NA	NA	TRBV5-1	TRBJ2-5	TGCGCCAGCAGCGGGGAAGTAGGGACCCAGTACTTC	CASSGEVGTQYF
10	NA	NA	TRBV6-1	TRBJ2-1	TGTGCCACCCGATACAATGAGCAGTTCTTC	CATRYNEQFF
18	NA	NA	TRBV7-2	TRBJ2-7	TGTGCCAGCAGCTTAGGTCCGGGAGCGCAGGTAAAAACCTACGAGCAGTACTTC	CASSLGPGAQVKTYEQYF
13	TRBD1	NA	TRBV30	TRBJ2-7	TGTGCCTGGGAACAGGGGGCGCTTGGCGAGCAGTACTTC	CAWEQGALGEQYF